The 2 T cell receptor beta chains below were found in one sample sequenced in a study of shared clonotypes between healthy human individuals. The data were produced by immunoSEQ multiplex PCR, yet TCRdb's version contains in-frame clones alone and is incomplete. The profile shows hundreds of thousands of clones, roughly 96% of them singletons. The naive CD8 subset, CD45RO-negative cells positively selected for CCR7, excluded terminally differentiated effector memory CD45RA+ cells. The specimen was naive CD8+ T cells sorted from blood. The receptors derive from a woman in her 30s in good health.

CDR3 in DNA: TGTGCCAGTAGTATGGGACAGGTGAACACCGGGGAGCTGTTTTTT. Translating gives CASSMGQVNTGELFF. The rearrangement joins TRBV19 to TRBJ2-2; TRBD1 aligns across 8 bases. Germline CDR1 reads LNHDA; CDR2 reads SQIVND (reference sequence). Unmatched junction bases numbered 1, after V lost 3 bases and J lost 1 base. This CDR3 region has 15 residues.

The gene calls are TRBV28 and TRBJ1-2; D possibly corresponds to TRBD1 (5 bases). The CDR3 runs to 15 residues. V shed 3 bases and J shed 1 base, with 12 bases lying between them. Germline-derived CDR1 and CDR2 are MDHEN and SYDVKM. The CDR3, as DNA: TGTGCCAGCAGTTTGGGGGTGGGGGTTAACTATGGCTACACCTTC. Translation gives CASSLGVGVNYGYTF.